One and the same sample provided the 5 T cell receptor beta chains below, sequenced in a study of blood T cell repertoires in COVID-19. Profiling relied on immunoSEQ multiplex PCR, and the TCRdb table lists in-frame clones only, not all of them. The sample yields roughly 200,000 clones, roughly 89% seen once. Material for sequencing was peripheral blood. Every receptor here comes from a man aged 45-65 years with acute or convalescent COVID-19.

The CDR3 region is CASSRGRGGTDTQYF. The CDR3 DNA reads TGTGCCAGTAGTAGGGGCAGGGGTGGCACAGATACGCAGTATTTT. V and J are TRBV19 and TRBJ2-3; D might be TRBD1 (6 bases). Trimming took 4 bases from V and 1 from J, leaving 12 bases between them. The CDR3 is made up of 15 amino acids. CDR1 is LNHDA, CDR2 SQIVND, per germline (reference sequence).

The DNA for the CDR3 is TGTGCCAGCAGCTTTGGTCCGGGACAGGGGAACACCGGGGAGCTGTTTTTT. As protein: CASSFGPGQGNTGELFF. The chain combines TRBV7-3 with TRBJ2-2; 9 nucleotides align to TRBD1. V lost 3 bases and J lost 1; bases outside the gene matches: 6. The germline gives CDR1 SGHTA, CDR2 FQGTGA. The CDR3 has 17 amino acids.

V usage is TRBV3-1 (or the pseudogene TRBV3-2) and J usage is TRBJ1-2; 9 bases are a match to TRBD1. The CDR3 contains 16 residues. Germline assignment: CDR1 LGHDT and CDR2 YNNKEL (reference sequence). Trimming at V came to 1 base and at J to 2 bases, leaving 5 bases not matched to a gene. CDR3 DNA: TGTGCCAGCAGCCAAGGTTCGGGGACAGGGAACTATGGCTACACCTTC. Translation: CASSQGSGTGNYGYTF.

The rearrangement uses TRBV4-2 and TRBJ1-4; D gene ambiguous. CDR3 length equals 15 residues. Per germline, CDR1 LGHNA and CDR2 YNFKEQ. The V gene lost 1 base and the J gene lost 7 bases, with 13 bases spanning the gap. CDR3 DNA sequence: TGTGCCAGCAGCCAAGTACCGGATTCGGGTGAAAAACTGTTTTTT. It encodes CASSQVPDSGEKLFF.

The chain recombines TRBV21-1 with TRBJ2-1; TRBD2, the table's D call, was not compared with the DNA. TRBV21-1 is assigned pseudogene status. This CDR3 contains 17 residues. For the CDR3, the DNA is TGTGCCAGCAGCAAAGGTGAACTAGCGGGGGGCCAAAATGAGCAGTTCTTC. Translated: CASSKGELAGGQNEQFF.